This entry lists 15 T cell receptor beta chains sequenced from one sample in a study of T cell clonality in common variable immunodeficiency. General study points: Reportedly, TCR beta sequences from common variable immunodeficiency showed fewer deletions and N-nucleotide insertions.

The table came from immunoSEQ multiplex PCR; TCRdb's copy has only in-frame clones and leaves some out. The sample was found to contain approximately 18,000 clones, and every one recurs. Their antigens are not known. Input material: peripheral blood mononuclear cells. These receptors were obtained from a human donor with common variable immunodeficiency.

This clone was detected ten times or more. The read ends 3 residues before the CDR3 terminus; that terminus is restored from the germline J gene. In the same sample, other DNA sequences code for this CDR3. The chain couples TRBV7-9 to TRBJ1-2; 7 bases agree with TRBD1. Trimming took 1 base from V and 7 from J; bases not matched to a gene: 6. This CDR3 contains 14 residues. Germline CDR1 and CDR2: SEHNR and FQNEAQ (reference sequence). CDR3 region: CASSLGRGQAGYTF. The sequenced part of the CDR3 DNA is TGTGCCAGCAGCTTAGGGAGGGGGCAGGCTGGC.

This clone was seen more than once but under ten times. The read falls 3 residues short of the CDR3 end, and the missing part is taken from the germline J gene. V gene TRBV7-3 combines with J gene TRBJ2-2; 8 bases match TRBD1. The germline gives CDR1 SGHTA, CDR2 FQGTGA. The V segment lost 8 bases and the J segment 6 bases; nucleotides outside the gene matches: 14. The CDR3 is 16 amino acids. The CDR3 sequence is CASGMAGQARAGELFF. The DNA read from the CDR3 is TGTGCCAGCGGGATGGCGGGACAGGCGAGGGCCGGGGAG.

There are a few counts of this clone. The sequence runs out 3 residues before the end of the CDR3; the remainder is reconstructed from the germline J gene. The rearrangement links TRBV7-6 to TRBJ2-3, with D possibly matching TRBD2 (5 bases). Trimming shortened V by 1 base and J by 1 base, and 12 bases separated the two germline ends. CDR3 length: 16 amino acids. Germline CDR1 SGHVS, CDR2 FNYEAQ. The sequenced CDR3 bases are TGTGCCAGCAGCTTAGTGCGACGGGGAGGCACAGATACG. Its protein is CASSLVRRGGTDT. The whole CDR3 protein reads CASSLVRRGGTDTQYF.

This clone showed up many times. The read comes to an end 3 residues before the CDR3 does, leaving the germline J gene to fill in the end. The V and J genes are TRBV29-1 and TRBJ2-7; D gene uncertain. The CDR3 is made up of 11 amino acids. The germline gives CDR1 SQVTM, CDR2 ANQGSEA. V was clipped by 7 bases and J by 5 bases, with 12 bases between them. CDR3 bases read: TGCAGCGCTAAAGGCGGTCACGAG. This encodes CSAKGGHE. The CDR3 reads in full as CSAKGGHEQYF.

This clone was observed many times. Incomplete CDR3 DNA: TGTGCCAGTCGACCGGGACAGGGTTCCTACGAG. This translates into CASRPGQGSYE. The whole CDR3 reads CASRPGQGSYEQYF. This chain joins TRBV7-8 and TRBJ2-7; TRBD1 matches at 9 bases. The CDR3 end lies 3 residues beyond the end of the read and is filled in from the germline J gene. Germline V gene data show CDR1 as SGHVS and CDR2 as FQNEAQ. The CDR3 extends over 14 amino acids. V was pared by 9 bases and J by 1 base, with 7 bases of the junction left unmatched. Looking up the rest from reference TRBV7-8 and TRBJ2-7 gives the full variable domain: GAGVSQSPRYKVAKRGQDVALRCDPISGHVSLFWYQQALGQGPEFLTYFQNEAQLDKSGLPSDRFFAERPEGSVSTLKIQRTQQEDSAVYLCASRPGQGSYEQYFGPGTRLTVT.

Of note for this clone: The read is 3 residues too short to cover the CDR3 end, so that end is filled in from the germline J gene. This chain uses TRBV6-1 with TRBJ2-7; 9 positions agree with TRBD1. Germline V CDR1 and CDR2: MNHNS, SASEGT. V lost 1 base, J lost 3 bases, and 4 bases stayed unmatched. The CDR3 is made up of 15 amino acids. The CDR3 bases that were read are TGTGCCAGCAGTGAAGGGGGGACAGGGAGCTACGAG. Protein sequence: CASSEGGTGSYE. The complete CDR3 protein is CASSEGGTGSYEQYF.

This clone has only a few counts. CDR3 DNA (partial): TGTGCCAGCTTCTCCGGGACTGAA. The encoded protein is CASFSGTE. The entire CDR3 sequence reads CASFSGTEAFF. The gene calls are TRBV6-4 and TRBJ1-1; D is unresolved. The observed sequence ends 3 residues before the CDR3 terminus, with the missing tail filled in from the germline J gene. CDR1 and CDR2 from the germline V gene are MRHNA and SNTAGT. Trimming pared 8 bases from V and 5 bases from J, leaving 9 bases between. The CDR3 is 11 residues long.

This clone has just a few counts. The sequenced fragment ends 3 residues before the CDR3 boundary, so the rest is inferred from the germline J gene. The V and J genes are TRBV19 and TRBJ1-1, with TRBD1 matching over 9 bases. Germline V CDR1 and CDR2: LNHDA, SQIVND (reference sequence). The junction had 9 bases not matched to a gene; V was cut back by 7 bases and J by 0 bases. The CDR3 spans 16 residues. CDR3 in amino acids: CASTMGQGRVNTEAFF. CDR3 DNA, as far as it was read: TGTGCCAGTACCATGGGACAGGGTAGGGTGAACACTGAA.

This clone was found many times. Read sequence stops 3 residues before the CDR3 end, and the germline J gene provides the missing end. The gene calls are TRBV7-6 and TRBJ1-1; no reliable D call. CDR1 and CDR2 (germline): SGHVS, FNYEAQ. V shed 4 bases and J shed 1 base, with 10 bases lying between them. The CDR3 totals 14 residues. CDR3 residues: CASSSHLRNTEAFF. CDR3 bases read: TGTGCCAGCAGCTCCCACCTCAGGAACACTGAA.

In this sample, this clone turned up many times. The read finishes 3 residues shy of the CDR3 end, and the germline J gene is used to complete it. This chain connects TRBV6-2 or TRBV6-3 to TRBJ1-1; 9 nucleotides agree with TRBD1. Trimming took 10 bases from V and 3 from J; bases not matched to a gene: 6. Germline lookup yields CDR1 MNHEY and CDR2 SVGEGT. CDR3 length: 13 amino acids. This chain's CDR3 is CAINRGLYTEAFF. The covered CDR3 bases are TGTGCCATAAACAGGGGGCTATACACTGAA.

Note on this clone: The DNA ends 3 residues before the CDR3 does, and the rest of the CDR3 is filled in from the germline J gene. The gene calls are TRBV13 and TRBJ2-5; 13 bases are shared with TRBD2. J lost 0 bases, V lost 4 bases, and 8 bases had no gene match. Germline values: CDR1 PRHDT, CDR2 FYEKMQ (reference sequence). The CDR3 loop spans 18 amino acids. CDR3 amino acids: CASSSGLAGAWHQETQYF. CDR3 DNA (partial): TGTGCCAGCAGCTCTGGACTAGCGGGAGCCTGGCACCAAGAGACC.

This clone turned up a few times. The missing CDR3 end, 3 residues past where the read stops, is filled in from the germline J gene. V usage is TRBV2 and J usage is TRBJ1-6; 12 bases map to TRBD1. The CDR3 has 12 residues. Germline assignment: CDR1 SNHLY and CDR2 FYNNEI. The CDR3 loop is CATGQGAPALHF. The sequenced CDR3 bases are TGTGCCACGGGACAGGGGGCACCGGCC.

To note about this clone: The CDR3 end is not reached by the read, which stops 3 residues before it; the germline J gene fills it in. The chain has TRBV6-2 or TRBV6-3 and TRBJ2-7, with D unresolved. Germline loops: CDR1 MNHEY, CDR2 SVGEGT. The CDR3 extends over 12 amino acids. V lost 3 bases and J 4 bases, leaving 7 bases between the germline ends. The CDR3 DNA, read in part, is TGTGCCAGCAGTTATCCCAATTACGAG. Its translation is CASSYPNYE. The full CDR3 is CASSYPNYEQYF.

This clone was seen at least ten times. The CDR3 loop is CASSLGQGYNEQFF. Incomplete CDR3 DNA: TGTGCCAGCAGCTTGGGACAGGGGTACAATGAG. J is TRBJ2-1 and V is TRBV5-4, with 8 bases fitting TRBD1. Coverage ceases 3 residues before the CDR3 finishes, and the germline J gene fills in the end. J lost 4 bases, V lost 0 bases, and 0 bases had no gene match. CDR1 is SGHNT, CDR2 YYREEE, per germline (reference sequence). The CDR3 sequence is 14 residues long. The full variable domain, its missing parts supplied by reference TRBV5-4 and TRBJ2-1, is ETGVTQSPTHLIKTRGQQVTLRCSSQSGHNTVSWYQQALGQGPQFIFQYYREEENGRGNFPPRFSGLQFPNYSSELNVNALELDDSALYLCASSLGQGYNEQFFGPGTRLTVL.

Comments on this clone: Sequencing ends 3 residues short of the CDR3 end; the germline J gene provides the rest. The chain joins TRBV30 to TRBJ2-3; D tentatively fits TRBD1 or TRBD2 (5 bases each). From germline, CDR1 is GTSNPN and CDR2 SVGIG (reference sequence). V lost 0 bases to trimming and J lost 6 bases, with 19 bases between them. This CDR3 region has 16 residues. CDR3 sequence reads: CAWSVWRTIRSDTQYF. The sequenced part of the CDR3 DNA is TGTGCCTGGAGTGTGTGGAGGACAATAAGATCGGATACG.